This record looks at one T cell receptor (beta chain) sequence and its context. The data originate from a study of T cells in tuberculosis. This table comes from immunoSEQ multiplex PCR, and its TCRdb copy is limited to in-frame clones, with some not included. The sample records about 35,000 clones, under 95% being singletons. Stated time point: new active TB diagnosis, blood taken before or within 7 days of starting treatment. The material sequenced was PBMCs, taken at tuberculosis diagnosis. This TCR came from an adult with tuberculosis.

CDR3 loop: CASSIQGGVGEKLFF. The CDR3 DNA follows: TGCGCCAGCAGCATACAAGGGGGCGTTGGAGAAAAACTGTTTTTT. This chain uses TRBV5-1 with TRBJ1-4, with 7 bases fitting TRBD1. Per germline, CDR1 SGHRS and CDR2 YFSETQ. V gave up 4 bases and J gave up 8 bases; unmatched junction bases: 11. CDR3 size: 15 residues.